Here is one TCR beta chain with its context. As yet, its antigen is unknown. This entry belongs to a study of chemoradiotherapy in HPV16-positive cancers. Study as a whole: Candidate HPV-specific clones and shared TCR motifs came from a couple of HPV16-positive patients.

General observations from the study: Functional assays defining HPV-specific T cells used only a couple of HPV16-positive patients.

The CDR3 is 14 residues long. Germline loops: CDR1 LNHNV, CDR2 YYDKDF (reference sequence). V was clipped by 1 base and J by 0 bases, with 6 bases between them. Over chemoradiotherapy, repertoires were sampled more than once. Sequencing was performed with immunoSEQ multiplex PCR; in TCRdb, only in-frame clones are kept and a portion is missing. The table has fewer than 25,000 clones, approximately 90% seen once. Sequencing used blood, obtained from a patient who underwent chemoradiotherapy. The J gene is TRBJ2-5, the V gene TRBV15; the D is unclear. The receptor was isolated from a human donor with HPV-associated anogenital cancer. The CDR3 sequence: CATSRGQNQETQYF. The CDR3 region has the DNA TGTGCCACCAGCAGAGGCCAGAACCAAGAGACCCAGTACTTC.